This T cell receptor (beta chain) emerged from a study of blood T cells in healthy people across ages. This CDR3 contains 14 residues. Germline values: CDR1 SGHTA, CDR2 FQGTGA. Losses at the gene ends were 7 bases for V and 2 bases for J; bases not matched to a gene: 5. PCR was performed a second time for roughly 7 to 12 cycles using a sample-barcoded 5' primer and a J-beta primer mix. Every sample produced at least 3 million CDR3-containing paired-end reads. Via MiXCR, TCRdb re-called the 5' RACE reads, giving one row per CDR3 protein. The table includes hundreds of thousands of distinct CDR3 sequences, roughly 25% detected once. These records were also assigned to another study, of T cells of mothers and their children. That work states: Using the M1S primer, the second PCR added sample barcodes along with 2-4 random nucleotides.

The chain has TRBV7-3 and TRBJ2-3; 8 nucleotides match TRBD2. This TCR derives from a boy younger than 18 in good health. The source material was blood. CDR3 in amino acids: CASNREGDTDTQYF. The DNA of the CDR3 is TGTGCCAGCAACCGGGAGGGAGACACAGATACGCAGTATTTT.